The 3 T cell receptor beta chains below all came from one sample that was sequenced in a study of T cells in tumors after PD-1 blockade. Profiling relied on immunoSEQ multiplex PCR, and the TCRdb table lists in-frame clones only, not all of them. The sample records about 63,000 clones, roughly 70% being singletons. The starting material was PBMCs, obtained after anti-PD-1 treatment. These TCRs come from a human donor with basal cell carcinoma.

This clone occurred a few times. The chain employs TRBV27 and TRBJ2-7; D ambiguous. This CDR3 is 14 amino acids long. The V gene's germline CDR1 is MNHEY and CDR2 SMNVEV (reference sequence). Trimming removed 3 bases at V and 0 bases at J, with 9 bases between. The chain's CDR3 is CASSFGVSSYEQYF. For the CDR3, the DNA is TGTGCCAGCAGTTTTGGGGTCAGCTCCTACGAGCAGTACTTC.

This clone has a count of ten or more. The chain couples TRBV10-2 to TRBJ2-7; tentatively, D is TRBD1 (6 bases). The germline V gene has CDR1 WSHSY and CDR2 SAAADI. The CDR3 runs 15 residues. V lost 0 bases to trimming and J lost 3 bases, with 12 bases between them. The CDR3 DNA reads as TGCGCCAGCAGTGAGTCGACGAGCAGGGGCTACGAGCAGTACTTC. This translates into CASSESTSRGYEQYF.

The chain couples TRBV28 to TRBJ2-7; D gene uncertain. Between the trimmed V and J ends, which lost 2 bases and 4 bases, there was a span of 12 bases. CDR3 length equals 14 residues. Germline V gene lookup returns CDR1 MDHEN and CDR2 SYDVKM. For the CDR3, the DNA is TGTGCCAGCAGTTTAGGAAGGCAACCTTACGAGCAGTACTTC. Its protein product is CASSLGRQPYEQYF.